One sample yielded the 6 T cell receptor beta chains listed below, sequenced in a study of T-cell reconstitution after alpha-beta-depleted transplantation in children. Library preparation (for TCRbeta) was performed with unique molecular identifiers. TCRdb re-called the PCR reads through MiXCR, storing one row per CDR3 protein. Of 700,000 to 950,000 distinct CDR3 sequences listed, approximately 15% were seen once; the top ten hold 5%. This material consisted of PBMCs, mostly from graft donor cells, taken 360 days after TCRalphabeta/CD19-depleted stem cell transplant. Receptors originate from a male patient aged 5 to 17 who had a stem cell transplant for acute lymphoblastic leukemia, so the T cells may come from the graft donor.

This clonotype has only a few counts. This chain connects TRBV25-1 to TRBJ2-7, with D perhaps matching TRBD1 (5 bases). The ends were cut back, 2 bases at V and 2 bases at J, with 10 bases in the middle. This CDR3 has 14 amino acids. From germline, CDR1 is MGHDK and CDR2 SYGVNS. The CDR3 nucleotides read TGTGCCAGCAGTGAACCCAGGGTGCCCTACGAGCAGTACTTC. This sequence encodes CASSEPRVPYEQYF.

This clonotype appeared a few times. The J gene is TRBJ2-5, the V gene TRBV9; D gene ambiguous. The CDR3 runs to 14 residues. Germline-derived CDR1 and CDR2 are SGDLS and YYNGEE. V lost 4 bases and J lost 9, with 19 bases in between. Here the CDR3 DNA reads TGTGCCAGCAGCCCATCGACTGGGGTAGTGGCCCAGTACTTC. Amino acids: CASSPSTGVVAQYF.

The J gene is TRBJ2-5, the V gene TRBV3-1, with TRBD2 matching 12 bases. V lost 2 bases, J lost 2 bases, and 6 bases stayed unmatched. CDR1 is LGHDT and CDR2 is YNNKEL in the germline V gene (reference sequence). The CDR3 is 17 amino acids. The CDR3 DNA is TGTGCCAGCAGCCAACAGGGACTAGCGGGTTGGCAAGAGACCCAGTACTTC. Protein product: CASSQQGLAGWQETQYF.

This clonotype showed up just a few times. The CDR3 is CASSPRQGSNRDNEQFF. For the CDR3, the DNA is TGTGCCAGCAGCCCGAGACAGGGCTCGAACCGGGACAATGAGCAGTTCTTC. This chain uses TRBV4-2 with TRBJ2-1; 7 bases map to TRBD1. This CDR3 comprises 17 residues. The V segment lost 4 bases and the J segment 5 bases; nucleotides outside the gene matches: 14. The germline V gene encodes CDR1 LGHNA and CDR2 YNFKEQ.

This clonotype has just a few counts. The chain has TRBV4-1 and TRBJ2-3, with 8 bases that match TRBD2. Germline CDR1 MGHRA, CDR2 YSYEKL. The CDR3 is 16 residues long. With 0 bases clipped from V and 8 bases from J, the junction kept 10 bases outside the gene matches. CDR3 protein: CASSQDSGAGLGTQYF. DNA of the CDR3: TGCGCCAGCAGCCAAGATAGCGGGGCCGGTCTGGGTACGCAGTATTTT.

CDR3 region: CASSLSWGAYYGYTF. CDR3 bases: TGCGCCAGCAGCTTGTCTTGGGGGGCCTACTATGGCTACACCTTC. The chain employs TRBV5-1 and TRBJ1-2; a possible D gene is TRBD1 (6 bases). The V gene's germline CDR1 is SGHRS and CDR2 YFSETQ. Trimming took off 1 base at V and 3 bases at J, with 13 bases between the two ends. The CDR3 spans 15 residues.